The entry below describes one TCR beta chain. V gave up 7 bases and J gave up 1 base, with 10 bases separating them. In germline, CDR1 is SQVTM, CDR2 ANQGSEA. This CDR3 is 12 amino acids long. The entry originates in a study of blood T cell repertoires in COVID-19. Study details: Sites across the United States, Italy and Spain contributed samples from acute and convalescent COVID-19. T cells, B-cell-depleted T cells, or PBMCs supplied cDNA or gDNA.

Per the original data handling: Estimation of nucleated cell counts relied on the amplification of reference gene primers. Libraries were prepared by immunoSEQ multiplex PCR; TCRdb keeps only in-frame clonotypes and omits some of them. Clone size and the V and J calls come from that table; the DNA yielded D and trimming. The sample holds about 280,000 clones, approximately 85% seen once. This chain links TRBV29-1 with TRBJ1-1; unclear D gene. The sequenced sample consisted of peripheral blood. This receptor was taken from a middle-aged man with active or convalescent COVID-19. The CDR3 protein is CSARHTNTEAFF. The CDR3 DNA follows: TGCAGCGCCCGACATACGAACACTGAAGCTTTCTTT.